These T cell receptor beta chains were read from a single sample in a study of blood T cell repertoires in COVID-19. The repertoire was sequenced with immunoSEQ multiplex PCR; TCRdb's copy has only in-frame clones and lacks some. The table records about 300,000 clones, 65% to 90% of them present only once. Material for sequencing was PBMCs or T cells enriched from blood (not recorded which). All receptors come from a woman between 18 and 29 years old who had recovered from COVID-19. CDR3s include the opening cysteine and the closing phenylalanine or tryptophan. A D gene is named only where the DNA matches it firmly. A clone size is listed for some rows: how often the clone was seen (once, few, many), or a class if it is expanded.

D gene,J gene,CDR3 length,V gene,clone size,CDR3 protein,CDR3 DNA
NA,TRBJ2-4,13,TRBV3-1/TRBV3-2,NA,CASSSGQGYIQYF,TGTGCCAGCAGCTCCGGCCAGGGGTACATTCAGTACTTC
NA,TRBJ2-7,15,TRBV27,NA,CASSLWAATFYEQYF,TGTGCCAGCAGTTTATGGGCAGCAACCTTTTACGAGCAGTACTTC
NA,TRBJ1-2,15,TRBV19,NA,CASSTIQGRVDGYTF,TGTGCCAGTAGTACCATACAGGGTCGAGTAGATGGCTACACCTTC
TRBD1,TRBJ1-2,15,TRBV7-8,NA,CASSLIDRVEYGYTF,TGTGCCAGCAGCCTCATTGACAGGGTTGAGTATGGCTACACCTTC
TRBD1,TRBJ1-6,16,TRBV27,NA,CASSTFKTGANSPLHF,TGTGCCAGCAGTACCTTCAAAACAGGGGCGAATTCACCCCTCCACTTT
NA,TRBJ1-6,16,TRBV30,once,CAWLQGTSPANSPLHF,TGTGCCTGGCTACAGGGTACTTCGCCCGCAAATTCACCCCTCCACTTT
NA,TRBJ1-3,17,TRBV7-2,NA,CASSLAGTRSSGNTIYF,TGTGCCAGCAGCTTAGCGGGGACAAGGAGCTCTGGAAACACCATATATTTT
TRBD1,TRBJ1-4,15,TRBV5-1,NA,CASSTTGTGREKLFF,TGCGCCAGCAGTACTACCGGGACAGGGCGTGAAAAACTGTTTTTT
NA,TRBJ2-1,12,TRBV29-1,NA,CSVALPVNEQFF,TGCAGCGTGGCCTTACCAGTTAATGAGCAGTTCTTC
TRBD2,TRBJ2-7,16,TRBV5-1,NA,CASSSTSGGPGHEQYF,TGCGCCAGCAGCTCGACTAGCGGGGGGCCAGGGCACGAGCAGTACTTC
NA,TRBJ1-2,14,TRBV13,NA,CASSLGGTNYGYTF,TGTGCCAGCAGCTTGGGGGGGACCAACTATGGCTACACCTTC
NA,TRBJ1-1,15,TRBV4-1,NA,CASSQEGLQVAEAFF,TGCGCCAGCAGCCAAGAGGGCTTACAGGTCGCTGAAGCTTTCTTT
TRBD1,TRBJ1-5,18,TRBV28,NA,CASTLMRTGVGSNQPQHF,TGTGCCAGCACCTTAATGCGGACAGGGGTTGGCAGTAATCAGCCCCAGCATTTT
NA,TRBJ1-2,13,TRBV4-1,NA,CASSQAGMEGYTF,TGCGCCAGCAGCCAAGCAGGGATGGAGGGCTACACCTTC
NA,TRBJ1-2,13,TRBV10-1,NA,CASSRGQIYGYTF,TGCGCCAGCAGCCGAGGACAGATCTATGGCTACACCTTC
TRBD1,TRBJ1-1,16,TRBV5-1,NA,CASSLWDRDMNTEAFF,TGCGCCAGCAGCTTGTGGGACAGGGATATGAACACTGAAGCTTTCTTT
TRBD1,TRBJ1-6,17,TRBV12-5,NA,CASGLVIDRDSNSPLHF,TGTGCTAGTGGTTTGGTTATCGACCGGGACAGCAATTCACCCCTCCACTTT
NA,TRBJ1-3,14,TRBV6-1,few,CASSEALDGDTIYF,TGTGCCAGCAGTGAAGCGCTTGACGGGGACACCATATATTTT
NA,TRBJ2-7,14,TRBV29-1,NA,CSFTIGTPSYEQYF,TGCAGCTTTACAATCGGGACACCTTCCTACGAGCAGTACTTC
TRBD1,TRBJ2-7,15,TRBV6-5,NA,CASSQQTGGGYEQYF,TGTGCCAGCAGCCAACAGACAGGGGGAGGGTACGAGCAGTACTTC
NA,TRBJ1-1,15,TRBV28,NA,CASSQLVWGQTEAFF,TGTGCCAGCAGTCAGCTCGTATGGGGGCAAACTGAAGCTTTCTTT
TRBD2,TRBJ2-5,15,TRBV9,NA,CASSSTSEGSETQYF,TGTGCCAGCAGCTCTACTAGCGAAGGTTCGGAGACCCAGTACTTC
NA,TRBJ1-1,13,TRBV9,NA,CASSVARNTEAFF,TGTGCCAGCAGCGTAGCCAGGAACACTGAAGCTTTCTTT
TRBD1,TRBJ1-1,17,TRBV19,NA,CASSINRPGGAGTEAFF,TGTGCCAGTAGTATAAATCGGCCAGGGGGCGCGGGCACTGAAGCTTTCTTT